These 5 T cell receptor beta chains were all obtained from the same sample, sequenced in a study of beta chain features in type 1 diabetes. Reverse transcription of all isolated RNA meant that expressed TCRB transcripts were sequenced. Only in-frame clones appear in the TCRdb table, and some are missing; sequencing was by immunoSEQ multiplex PCR. This table holds approximately 730,000 clones, 10% to 15% found once. Study conclusions and caveats: TCRB CDR3 length was moderately but significantly reduced in all four CD4+ subsets of Type 1 diabetes patients.

Antigen specificity for these receptors is unknown. The sequenced sample consisted of naive CD4+ T cells from blood. Receptors originate from a man between 18 and 35 years old with type 1 diabetes.

This clone was counted between two and nine times. The rearrangement uses TRBV5-6 and TRBJ2-2; D is possibly TRBD1 (7 bases). Trimming left V 2 bases short and J 5 bases short, with 13 bases between. Germline loops: CDR1 SGHDT, CDR2 YYEEEE. The CDR3 length is 15 residues. Here the CDR3 DNA reads TGTGCCAGCAGCTTCGCGGGGACAGCGACCGGGGAGCTGTTTTTT. Amino acid sequence: CASSFAGTATGELFF.

This clone was observed a few times. The V and J genes are TRBV9 and TRBJ1-4; D is possibly TRBD1 (5 bases). CDR3 length equals 15 residues. Germline CDR1 and CDR2: SGDLS and YYNGEE. The V gene lost 1 base and the J gene lost 3 bases, with 10 bases spanning the gap. CDR3 nucleotide sequence: TGTGCCAGCAGCGTAAGAAGGGACCCTAATGAAAAACTGTTTTTT. Translated, it gives CASSVRRDPNEKLFF.

The table lists this clone with a few counts. Here the CDR3 reads CASSQDTDNYGYTF. CDR3 nucleotide sequence: TGCGCCAGCAGCCAAGATACGGATAACTATGGCTACACCTTC. The rearrangement uses TRBV4-1 and TRBJ1-2, with D uncertain. Germline-derived CDR1 and CDR2 are MGHRA and YSYEKL. This CDR3 contains 14 residues. Trimming took 0 bases from V and 1 from J, leaving 6 bases between them.

A word on this clone: Other DNA sequences of this sample code for an identical CDR3. The J gene is TRBJ2-1, the V gene TRBV11-2, with D hard to call. The length of the CDR3 is 11 residues. Deletions cut 6 bases from V and 5 bases from J, with 5 bases between. Germline-derived CDR1 and CDR2 are SGHAT and FQNNGV. CDR3: CASSFHNEQFF. The DNA for the CDR3 is TGTGCCAGCAGTTTTCACAATGAGCAGTTCTTC. Supplemented by reference TRBV11-2 and TRBJ2-1, the full variable domain reads EAGVAQSPRYKIIEKRQSVAFWCNPISGHATLYWYQQILGQGPKLLIQFQNNGVVDDSQLPKDRFSAERLKGVDSTLKIQPAKLEDSAVYLCASSFHNEQFFGPGTRLTVL.

The gene calls are TRBV6-4 and TRBJ1-1; maybe TRBD1 (6 bases). V was cut by 4 bases and J by 5 bases, with 11 bases left in between. CDR1 MRHNA and CDR2 SNTAGT come from the germline V gene. This CDR3 comprises 13 residues. This chain's CDR3 is CASSAQGSTEAFF. In DNA form, the CDR3 reads TGTGCCAGCAGTGCACAGGGATCGACTGAAGCTTTCTTT.